Following are 12 T cell receptor beta chains from one sample sequenced in a study of blood T cells in healthy people across ages. The second PCR ran roughly 6 to 11 cycles with a sample-barcoded 5' primer and J-beta primers. From the 5' RACE reads, TCRdb called clonotypes with MiXCR, one entry per CDR3 protein. This table has around 800,000 distinct CDR3 sequences, under 45% appearing once. Sequenced material: blood. The receptors were sampled from a man between 60 and 75 years old in good health.

This clonotype was seen a few times. The chain couples TRBV3-1 to TRBJ2-7, with D unresolved. From germline, CDR1 is LGHDT and CDR2 YNNKEL (reference sequence). V dropped 1 base and J dropped 0 bases, with 7 bases sitting between them. The CDR3 is 14 amino acids. Written as DNA, the CDR3 is TGTGCCAGCAGCCAAGGTTATGTCTCCTACGAGCAGTACTTC. It codes for CASSQGYVSYEQYF.

V usage is TRBV5-1 and J usage is TRBJ2-1; 7 bases line up with TRBD1. Germline V gives CDR1 SGHRS, CDR2 YFSETQ. Losses at the gene ends were 7 bases for V and 2 bases for J; bases not matched to a gene: 6. CDR3 length: 14 amino acids. CDR3 nucleotides: TGCGCCAGCGGCAGCGGACAGGCCTACAATGAGCAGTTCTTC. Residues: CASGSGQAYNEQFF. The full variable domain, rest sourced from reference TRBV5-1 and TRBJ2-1, is KAGVTQTPRYLIKTRGQQVTLSCSPISGHRSVSWYQQTPGQGLQFLFEYFSETQRNKGNFPGRFSGRQFSNSRSEMNVSTLELGDSALYLCASGSGQAYNEQFFGPGTRLTVL.

This clonotype was counted only a few times. The chain employs TRBV2 and TRBJ2-7; 7 bases map to TRBD2. This CDR3 has 15 amino acids. V trimming: 6 bases; J trimming: 0 bases; junction bases outside the gene matches: 8. In germline, CDR1 is SNHLY, CDR2 FYNNEI. CDR3 sequence (DNA): TGTGCCAGCAGGGCGGGAGCAGGGCTCTCCTACGAGCAGTACTTC. Encoded protein: CASRAGAGLSYEQYF.

This clonotype was counted once. V is TRBV20-1 and J is TRBJ2-7, with D unresolved. In germline, CDR1 is DFQATT, CDR2 SNEGSKA (reference sequence). The CDR3 has 15 residues. The V and J ends lost 0 bases and 10 bases respectively, with 22 bases between them. The CDR3 loop reads CSARDSSRLQEAQYF. For the CDR3, the DNA is TGCAGTGCTAGAGATAGTTCCAGGCTTCAAGAGGCCCAGTACTTC.

This chain uses TRBV7-2 with TRBJ2-4; a weak D match, TRBD1 (6 bases). The DNA matches TRBJ2-7 better at its end, which makes the J call doubtful. CDR1 SGHTA and CDR2 FQGNSA come from the germline V gene. The CDR3 consists of 13 residues. CDR3 protein: CASSTGDRYEQYF. The DNA for the CDR3 is TGTGCCAGCAGCACCGGAGACAGGTACGAGCAGTACTTC.

The rearrangement joins TRBV7-2 to TRBJ2-7; 7 nucleotides line up with TRBD1. This CDR3 has 15 amino acids. V lost 5 bases to trimming and J lost 5 bases; unmatched junction nucleotides: 12. Looked up from germline, CDR1 is SGHTA and CDR2 is FQGNSA. The CDR3 coding sequence is TGTGCCAGCAGCCCAATGGGACAGAGGGTTGACGAGCAGTACTTC. This translates into CASSPMGQRVDEQYF.

This rearrangement joins TRBV14 to TRBJ1-2; 7 bases are a match to TRBD1. This CDR3 contains 13 residues. V was clipped by 2 bases and J by 10 bases; unmatched bases: 7. Germline values: CDR1 SGHDN, CDR2 FVKESK. The CDR3 DNA is TGTGCCAGCAGCCAAAATAGACAGGGCTCCTACACCTTC. Protein sequence: CASSQNRQGSYTF.

V is TRBV2 and J is TRBJ1-3; weak D call: TRBD1 (6 bases). The CDR3 runs to 15 residues. V dropped 7 bases and J dropped 0 bases, with 13 bases sitting between them. Germline CDR1 reads SNHLY; CDR2 reads FYNNEI. CDR3 sequence reads: CASTNRALSGNTIYF. As DNA, the CDR3 is TGTGCCAGCACGAACAGGGCACTCTCTGGAAACACCATATATTTT. The full variable domain, its missing parts supplied by reference TRBV2 and TRBJ1-3, is EPEVTQTPSHQVTQMGQEVILRCVPISNHLYFYWYRQILGQKVEFLVSFYNNEISEKSEIFDDQFSVERPDGSNFTLKIRSTKLEDSAMYFCASTNRALSGNTIYFGEGSWLTVV.

Concerning this clonotype: Being one base from a much bigger clone, this may be a read error. The CDR3 DNA reads TGCAGTCGACAGGGGGCTGGCTGCGAGCAGTACTTC. Translated, it gives CSRQGAGCEQYF. The chain is built from TRBV29-1 and TRBJ2-7, with 10 bases aligning to TRBD1. The CDR3 is 12 amino acids. Germline V gene data show CDR1 as SQVTM and CDR2 as ANQGSEA.

This clonotype has a single count. The J gene is TRBJ2-7, the V gene TRBV11-2; D may be TRBD1 or TRBD2 (7 bases each). V lost 5 bases and J lost 3, with 20 bases in between. The CDR3 covers 16 residues. Germline assignment: CDR1 SGHAT and CDR2 FQNNGV. The CDR3 loop is CASSPSGLRQGYEQYF. The CDR3 DNA sequence: TGTGCCAGCAGCCCTAGCGGTCTAAGACAGGGCTACGAGCAGTACTTC.

The V gene is TRBV4-1, the J gene TRBJ2-7; D uncertain. The CDR3 consists of 17 residues. In germline, CDR1 is MGHRA, CDR2 YSYEKL. V was shortened by 1 base and J by 1 base, with 17 bases between the two germline ends. Here the CDR3 DNA reads TGCGCCAGCAGCCAAGGCGCTCAGAGGCTTTGGTCCTACGAGCAGTACTTC. Amino acids: CASSQGAQRLWSYEQYF.

This clonotype has ten or more counts. The chain uses TRBV7-8 and TRBJ1-2; TRBD1 matches 7 bases. Trimming removed 6 bases from V and 4 bases from J; junction bases left unmatched: 8. The germline V gene encodes CDR1 SGHVS and CDR2 FQNEAQ. The CDR3 has 14 amino acids. CDR3 nucleotide sequence: TGTGCCAGCAGTCCGACAGGGATCTTCTATGGCTACACCTTC. It is translated as CASSPTGIFYGYTF.